The clone carrying this T cell receptor (beta chain) ranks as medium-sized in terms of frequency. Antigen unknown. The TRB cDNA libraries were prepared by 5' RACE with UMI labels. TCRdb re-called the 5' RACE reads, yielding one record per CDR3 amino acid sequence without DNA. The data include over 7,000 distinct CDR3 sequences; the top ten clones carry 1.1%. In triplicate, each CD8+ T cell subset was sorted at under 350,000 cells per replicate. The source of the sample is a study of CXCR3-negative and CXCR3-positive naive CD8 T cells. Study-wide results and caveats: TRB CDR3 properties were used to infer TCR strength, and surface CD5 was comparable between naive subsets. TRBV-TRBJ usage was alike in naive CXCR3-negative and CXCR3-positive cells but differed in memory cells. Diversity was high in both naive subsets and much lower in memory cells.

CDR1 and CDR2 from the germline V gene are LNHNV and YYDKDF (reference sequence). CDR3 length: 14 residues. The sample comprised naive CXCR3- CD8+ T cells from blood. As for subset: CD45RO-CCR7+CD27+CD95- naive CD8+ T cells lacking CXCR3 (TNR3-). This chain links TRBV15 with TRBJ2-7; as DNA is missing, the TRBD1 call by TCRdb cannot be tested. The sequence came from a human donor in good health. Some clones in this sample may be carry-over from other donors' samples. This chain's CDR3 is CATRRTEGSYEQYF.